Presented here are 24 T cell receptor beta chains from one specimen sequenced in a study of T-cell memory formation after mild COVID-19. TCRdb passed the 5' RACE reads through MiXCR, listing each CDR3 protein once. The sample lists 55,000 to 75,000 distinct CDR3 sequences; around 30% were seen once. The sequencing input was PBMCs or a T cell subset sorted from them (not recorded which). Receptor source: a young man who had mild COVID-19 (a few samples of this study predate the infection). Cell type and time point are not known.

The V gene is TRBV10-3, the J gene TRBJ2-2, with D perhaps matching TRBD1 or TRBD2 (5 bases each). From germline, CDR1 is ENHRY and CDR2 SYGVKD. The CDR3 contains 15 residues. V lost 3 bases and J 4 bases, leaving 12 bases between the germline ends. CDR3: CAISEWDGSTGELFF. The CDR3 region has the DNA TGTGCCATCAGTGAATGGGACGGAAGCACCGGGGAGCTGTTTTTT.

Comments on this clonotype: A read error may produce the germline difference seen at one junction end. This sequence joins TRBV13 and TRBJ1-1; the match to TRBD1 covers 9 bases. This CDR3 comprises 14 residues. Germline V lookup: CDR1 PRHDT, CDR2 FYEKMQ (reference sequence). This CDR3 reads CASSLGQGYTEAFF. CDR3 sequence (DNA): TGTGCCAGCAGCCTAGGACAGGGGTACACTGAAGCTTTCTTT. Filled out from reference TRBV13 and TRBJ1-1, the complete variable domain reads AAGVIQSPRHLIKEKRETATLKCYPIPRHDTVYWYQQGPGQDPQFLISFYEKMQSDKGSIPDRFSAQQFSDYHSELNMSSLELGDSALYFCASSLGQGYTEAFFGQGTRLTVV.

The chain links TRBV23-1 to TRBJ2-3; 7 nucleotides agree with TRBD1. TRBV23-1 counts as an open reading frame of uncertain function. The CDR3 runs 14 residues. V shed 6 bases, J shed 5 bases, and the junction held 8 bases outside the gene matches. The chain's CDR3 is CASRVTGAVDTQYF. The CDR3 DNA sequence: TGCGCCAGCAGGGTTACAGGGGCGGTAGATACGCAGTATTTT.

The table lists this clonotype with a few counts. The rearrangement links TRBV20-1 to TRBJ2-3, with 9 bases lining up with TRBD2. The V and J ends lost 3 bases and 3 bases, in that order; junction bases with no gene match: 10. CDR1 and CDR2 (germline): DFQATT, SNEGSKA (reference sequence). CDR3 length equals 16 residues. The CDR3 DNA reads TGCAGTGCTAGGACCGCTAGCGGGGTTTTAACAGATACGCAGTATTTT. Its translation is CSARTASGVLTDTQYF.

In this sample, this clonotype turned up once. This sequence joins TRBV4-3 and TRBJ1-4; D perhaps matches TRBD1 (6 bases). CDR3 length: 15 residues. Trimming cost V 0 bases and J 7 bases, with 12 bases left between them. From germline, CDR1 is LGHNA and CDR2 YSLEER. The CDR3 sequence: CASSQEGGQTEKLFF. The DNA of the CDR3 is TGCGCCAGCAGCCAAGAGGGCGGACAGACTGAAAAACTGTTTTTT.

Only a few counts were recorded for this clonotype. The chain uses TRBV11-2 and TRBJ2-7; 7 nucleotides match TRBD1. J lost 0 bases, V lost 5 bases, and 7 bases had no gene match. This CDR3 region has 15 residues. The V gene's germline CDR1 is SGHAT and CDR2 FQNNGV. The CDR3 nucleotides read TGTGCCAGCAGCCAGGGACAGTCCCGCTCCTACGAGCAGTACTTC. Translating it yields CASSQGQSRSYEQYF.

In nucleotides, the CDR3 is TGCGCCAGCAGCCAAGGGGAGACGGCGAACACTGAAGCTTTCTTT. Translated, it gives CASSQGETANTEAFF. The rearrangement links TRBV4-1 to TRBJ1-1; D ambiguous. CDR1 MGHRA and CDR2 YSYEKL come from the germline V gene. CDR3 size: 15 residues. V lost 1 base, J lost 1 base, and 10 bases lay in between.

The V and J genes are TRBV25-1 and TRBJ2-3, with D tentatively TRBD2 (6 bases). CDR1 MGHDK and CDR2 SYGVNS come from the germline V gene. The germline V and J ends were trimmed by 3 bases and 5 bases, with 18 bases remaining between them. The CDR3 runs to 16 residues. This CDR3 reads CASSDGGLGGGDTQYF. For the CDR3, the DNA is TGTGCCAGCAGTGACGGAGGTCTGGGGGGTGGAGATACGCAGTATTTT.

This clonotype was counted ten times or more. Here the CDR3 DNA reads TGCAGCGTGCGGACAGGGGGTGTCTCCTACGAGCAGTACTTC. Translation: CSVRTGGVSYEQYF. The V and J genes are TRBV29-1 and TRBJ2-7; TRBD1 aligns across 10 bases. Germline V gene lookup returns CDR1 SQVTM and CDR2 ANQGSEA. CDR3 size: 14 residues. V trimming: 6 bases; J trimming: 0 bases; junction bases outside the gene matches: 5.

V is TRBV7-6 and J is TRBJ2-3; a weak D match, TRBD1 (6 bases). The V and J ends lost 4 bases and 11 bases respectively, with 13 bases between them. Germline V CDR1 and CDR2: SGHVS, FNYEAQ. CDR3 length equals 12 residues. CDR3 residues: CASSSTGFGQYF. The CDR3 DNA is TGTGCCAGCAGCTCGACAGGTTTTGGGCAGTATTTT.

This clonotype was recorded a few times. The chain couples TRBV4-3 to TRBJ2-5; 9 bases align to TRBD2. Per the germline V gene, CDR1 is LGHNA and CDR2 is YSLEER. This CDR3 spans 16 amino acids. V shed 4 bases and J 5 bases; nucleotides not matched to a gene: 11. The CDR3 here is CASSPTGTSSRETQYF. The CDR3 nucleotides read TGCGCCAGCAGCCCAACCGGGACTAGCAGCCGGGAGACCCAGTACTTC.

This clonotype was seen a handful of times. The chain recombines TRBV3-1 with TRBJ2-3; D is uncertain. The CDR3 contains 13 residues. Germline V gene data show CDR1 as LGHDT and CDR2 as YNNKEL (reference sequence). Trimming shortened V by 1 base and J by 4 bases, and 6 bases separated the two germline ends. CDR3 DNA sequence: TGTGCCAGCAGCCAAGGTGCCCCAGATACGCAGTATTTT. It specifies CASSQGAPDTQYF.

This chain uses TRBV20-1 with TRBJ2-5; 11 nucleotides line up with TRBD2. This CDR3 comprises 15 residues. V trimming: 4 bases; J trimming: 2 bases; junction bases outside the gene matches: 6. CDR1 is DFQATT and CDR2 is SNEGSKA in the germline V gene (reference sequence). CDR3 nucleotides: TGCAGTGCTATCTCGACTAGCGGGGCGCAAGAGACCCAGTACTTC. Its translation: CSAISTSGAQETQYF.

A few counts support this clonotype. The chain is built from TRBV6-4 and TRBJ2-3; TRBD2 matches 10 bases. Germline V lookup: CDR1 MRHNA, CDR2 SNTAGT. There are 15 residues in the CDR3. J lost 4 bases, V lost 2 bases, and 3 bases had no gene match. The CDR3, as DNA: TGTGCCAGCAGTGACGGTAGCGGGGGGTCAGATACGCAGTATTTT. This codes for CASSDGSGGSDTQYF.

In this sample, this clonotype turned up a few times. The gene calls are TRBV5-1 and TRBJ2-3; possibly TRBD2 for D (6 bases). The CDR3 spans 17 residues. Trimming removed 0 bases from V and 4 bases from J, with 18 bases in between. Looked up from germline, CDR1 is SGHRS and CDR2 is YFSETQ. The CDR3 DNA follows: TGCGCCAGCAGCTTGGACCCCAGAAGGTGGGGGGCAGATACGCAGTATTTT. It encodes CASSLDPRRWGADTQYF.

V and J are TRBV20-1 and TRBJ1-6, with a possible D match to TRBD1 (5 bases). Germline CDR1 reads DFQATT; CDR2 reads SNEGSKA (reference sequence). This CDR3 is 17 amino acids long. V gave up 3 bases and J gave up 0 bases, with 15 bases separating them. CDR3 DNA: TGCAGTGCTAGGGGGAGGGGCGACAGCTCCTATAATTCACCCCTCCACTTT. It specifies CSARGRGDSSYNSPLHF.

Only a few counts were recorded for this clonotype. The chain joins TRBV6-4 to TRBJ2-6; TRBD1 agrees at 8 bases. The CDR3 has 20 amino acids. CDR1 MRHNA and CDR2 SNTAGT come from the germline V gene. V was pared by 10 bases and J by 1 base, with 21 bases of the junction left unmatched. CDR3: CANPTGQENLRESGANVLTF. Here the CDR3 DNA reads TGTGCCAACCCGACGGGACAGGAAAACCTAAGGGAATCTGGGGCCAACGTCCTGACTTTC.

There are many counts of this clonotype. CDR3 sequence: CASSSSSETQYF. CDR3 coding DNA: TGTGCCAGCAGCTCTAGTTCGGAGACCCAGTACTTC. The chain recombines TRBV7-9 with TRBJ2-5, with D hard to call. The CDR3 is made up of 12 amino acids. The ends were cut back, 4 bases at V and 5 bases at J, with 8 bases in the middle. Germline CDR1 and CDR2: SEHNR and FQNEAQ (reference sequence). Complete variable domain (other parts from reference TRBV7-9 and TRBJ2-5): DTGVSQNPRHKITKRGQNVTFRCDPISEHNRLYWYRQTLGQGPEFLTYFQNEAQLEKSRLLSDRFSAERPKGSFSTLEIQRTEQGDSAMYLCASSSSSETQYFGPGTRLLVL.

This clonotype showed up many times. The genes are TRBV7-3 and TRBJ2-1, with 8 nucleotides matching TRBD2. There are 13 residues in the CDR3. The germline V gene encodes CDR1 SGHTA and CDR2 FQGTGA. V was clipped by 5 bases and J by 9 bases; unmatched bases: 6. In DNA, the CDR3 is TGTGCCAGCAGCCCCGGGACTAGGAGTGAGCAGTTCTTC. Residues: CASSPGTRSEQFF.

V usage is TRBV20-1 and J usage is TRBJ2-1, with no clear D. CDR3 length: 12 amino acids. In germline, CDR1 is DFQATT, CDR2 SNEGSKA (reference sequence). Trimming took 2 bases from V and 7 from J, leaving 9 bases between them. The CDR3 region has the DNA TGCAGTGCTAGAACGGTGGGGAATGAGCAGTTCTTC. Translating it yields CSARTVGNEQFF.

In its sample, this clonotype was seen a few times. The chain combines TRBV7-9 with TRBJ2-1; 10 bases line up with TRBD2. The CDR3 covers 15 residues. In germline, CDR1 is SEHNR, CDR2 FQNEAQ (reference sequence). Unmatched junction bases numbered 5, after V lost 2 bases and J lost 7 bases. CDR3 coding DNA: TGTGCCAGCAGCTTAATAAGCGGGGGGGCGAATGAGCAGTTCTTC. It specifies CASSLISGGANEQFF.

J is TRBJ2-7 and V is TRBV7-9, with TRBD2 as a possible D gene (6 bases). The CDR3 spans 14 residues. Germline V gives CDR1 SEHNR, CDR2 FQNEAQ (reference sequence). V dropped 2 bases and J dropped 3 bases, with 11 bases sitting between them. CDR3 in DNA: TGTGCCAGCAGCTTATCCGGGGAGGACTACGAGCAGTACGTC. Translation gives CASSLSGEDYEQYV.

The rearrangement uses TRBV6-2 or TRBV6-3 and TRBJ2-3, with a possible D match to TRBD2 (6 bases). V lost 2 bases and J 3 bases, leaving 15 bases between the germline ends. The CDR3 runs 16 residues. Germline CDR1 reads MNHEY; CDR2 reads SVGEGT. The CDR3 loop is CASSYRGLAATDTQYF. Here the CDR3 DNA reads TGTGCCAGCAGTTACAGGGGATTAGCGGCTACAGATACGCAGTATTTT.

V gene TRBV3-1 combines with J gene TRBJ2-7; TRBD1 aligns across 7 bases. The CDR3 consists of 14 residues. The V and J ends lost 4 bases and 4 bases, in that order; junction bases with no gene match: 7. Looked up from germline, CDR1 is LGHDT and CDR2 is YNNKEL (reference sequence). The CDR3 reads CASSPRQGPYEQYF. CDR3 sequence (DNA): TGTGCCAGCAGCCCGAGACAGGGACCTTACGAGCAGTACTTC.